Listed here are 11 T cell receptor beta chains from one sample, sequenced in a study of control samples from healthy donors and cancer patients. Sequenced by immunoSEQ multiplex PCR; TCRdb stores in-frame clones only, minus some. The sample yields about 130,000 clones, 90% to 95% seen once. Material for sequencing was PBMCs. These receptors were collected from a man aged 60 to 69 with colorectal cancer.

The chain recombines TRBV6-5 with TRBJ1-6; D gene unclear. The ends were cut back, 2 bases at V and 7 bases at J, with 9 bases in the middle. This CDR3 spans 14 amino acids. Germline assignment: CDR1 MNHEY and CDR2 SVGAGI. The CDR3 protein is CASSYGDMNSPLHF. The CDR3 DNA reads TGTGCCAGCAGTTACGGGGATATGAATTCACCCCTCCACTTT.

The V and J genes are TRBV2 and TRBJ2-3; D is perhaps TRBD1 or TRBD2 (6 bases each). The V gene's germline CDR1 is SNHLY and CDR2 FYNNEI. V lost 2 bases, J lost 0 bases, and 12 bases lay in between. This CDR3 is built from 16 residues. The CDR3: CASSENGGRSTDTQYF. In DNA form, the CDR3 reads TGTGCCAGCAGTGAAAACGGGGGCAGGAGCACAGATACGCAGTATTTT. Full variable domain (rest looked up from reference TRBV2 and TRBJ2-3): EPEVTQTPSHQVTQMGQEVILRCVPISNHLYFYWYRQILGQKVEFLVSFYNNEISEKSEIFDDQFSVERPDGSNFTLKIRSTKLEDSAMYFCASSENGGRSTDTQYFGPGTRLTVL.

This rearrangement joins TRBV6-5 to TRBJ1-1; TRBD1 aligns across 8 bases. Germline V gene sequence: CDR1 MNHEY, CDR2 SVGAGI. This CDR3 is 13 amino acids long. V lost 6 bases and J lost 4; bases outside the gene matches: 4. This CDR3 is CASRVTGVTEAFF. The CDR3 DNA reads TGTGCCAGCAGAGTGACAGGGGTCACTGAAGCTTTCTTT.

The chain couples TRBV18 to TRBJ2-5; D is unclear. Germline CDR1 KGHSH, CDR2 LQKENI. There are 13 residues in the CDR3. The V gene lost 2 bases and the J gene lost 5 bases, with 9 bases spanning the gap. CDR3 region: CASSPNLGETQYF. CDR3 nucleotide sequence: TGTGCCAGCTCACCAAACCTGGGCGAGACCCAGTACTTC.

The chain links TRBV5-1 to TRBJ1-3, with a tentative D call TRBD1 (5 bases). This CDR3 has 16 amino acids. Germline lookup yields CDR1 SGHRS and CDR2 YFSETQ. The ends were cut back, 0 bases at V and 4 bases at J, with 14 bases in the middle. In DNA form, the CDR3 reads TGCGCCAGCAGCTTGGATATCGCAGGGCGAGGAAACACCATATATTTT. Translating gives CASSLDIAGRGNTIYF.

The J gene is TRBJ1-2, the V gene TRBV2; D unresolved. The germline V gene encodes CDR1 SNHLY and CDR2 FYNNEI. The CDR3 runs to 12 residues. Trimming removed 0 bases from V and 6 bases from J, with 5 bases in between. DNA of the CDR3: TGTGCCAGCAGTGAAGCAGGGCATGGCTACACCTTC. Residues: CASSEAGHGYTF.

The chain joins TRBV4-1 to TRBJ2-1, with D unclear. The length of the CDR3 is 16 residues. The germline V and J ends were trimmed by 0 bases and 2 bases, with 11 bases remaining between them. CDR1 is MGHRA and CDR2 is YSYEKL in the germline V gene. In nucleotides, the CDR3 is TGCGCCAGCAGCCAAGATCGAACTCAGGCCTACAATGAGCAGTTCTTC. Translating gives CASSQDRTQAYNEQFF.

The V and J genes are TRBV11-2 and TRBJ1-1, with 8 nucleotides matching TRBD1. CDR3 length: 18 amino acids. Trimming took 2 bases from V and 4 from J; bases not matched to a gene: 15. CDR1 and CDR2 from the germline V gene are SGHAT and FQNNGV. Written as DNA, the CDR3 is TGTGCCAGCAGCTTAATAGAGCAGGGGGCTGAAGGTGTCACTGAAGCTTTCTTT. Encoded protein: CASSLIEQGAEGVTEAFF.

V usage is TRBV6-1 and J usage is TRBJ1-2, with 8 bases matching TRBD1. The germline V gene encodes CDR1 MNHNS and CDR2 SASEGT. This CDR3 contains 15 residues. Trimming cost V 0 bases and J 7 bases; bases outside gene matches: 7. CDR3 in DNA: TGTGCCAGCAGTGAAGCCCGGACAGGGATCGGTGGCTACACCTTC. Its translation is CASSEARTGIGGYTF.

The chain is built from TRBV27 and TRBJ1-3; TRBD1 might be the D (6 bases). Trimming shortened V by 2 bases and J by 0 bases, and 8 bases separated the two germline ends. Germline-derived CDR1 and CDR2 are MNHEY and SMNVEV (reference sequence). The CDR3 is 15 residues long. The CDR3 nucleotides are TGTGCCAGCAGTTTAAACAGGGACTCTGGAAACACCATATATTTT. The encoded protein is CASSLNRDSGNTIYF.

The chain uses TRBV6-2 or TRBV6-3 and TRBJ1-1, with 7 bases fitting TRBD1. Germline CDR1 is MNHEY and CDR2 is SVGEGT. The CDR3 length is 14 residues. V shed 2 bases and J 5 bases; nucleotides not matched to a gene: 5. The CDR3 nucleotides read TGTGCCAGCAGTTACGGACAGGCGGTTACTGAAGCTTTCTTT. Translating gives CASSYGQAVTEAFF.